This record looks at one T cell receptor beta chain sequence and its context. No antigen is known for it. No per-base quality is available; no much larger clone lies one base away. The immunoSEQ Assay, a bias-controlled multiplex PCR, was used to amplify TCRbeta CDR3 regions from genomic DNA. In the original analysis: Nucleated cell counts per sample were estimated from amplification of reference gene primers within the assay. Sequence reads were collapsed and filtered to measure the absolute abundance of every unique TCRbeta CDR3 rearrangement. For each sample, productive Simpson clonality was calculated as the square root of Simpson's diversity index over productive rearrangements. This is the immuneACCESS table as TCRdb keeps it, with only in-frame sequences that have V and J called. A part of the clones is gone; compared with another copy, unresolved V genes explain less than half, and the rest is unexplained. That table supplies the V and J calls and clone size; D and trimming were determined from the DNA. For this sample the table gives about 270,000 clones, of which roughly 90% were detected only once. The top ten hold 2.5% to 3% of the sample.

CDR1 MDHEN and CDR2 SYDVKM were looked up in the germline V gene. Inclusive of the bounding cysteine and phenylalanine, the CDR3 is 16 residues long. CDR3 DNA is the only sequence kept; it has 48 bases, read in frame from the first base. V was cut back by 5 bases and J by 4 bases, leaving a gap of 20 bases between them. This sample stems from a study of blood T cell repertoires in COVID-19 (dated by TCRdb to 2020 to 2021). The study in broad terms: Collaborator samples came from the United States, Italy and Spain and covered acute and convalescent phases of COVID-19. Subjects who had been exposed to COVID-19, were actively infected with it, or had recovered from it provided the deeply sampled blood TCRbeta repertoires that made up the dataset. The repertoires were released in a freely available public database intended as a resource for research on the immune response to SARS-CoV-2. The samples were drawn from two sources: the first 160 participants of the ongoing ImmuneRACE study, and approximately 1,300 subjects contributed by 6 global collaborators. Where available, HLA class I and class II types were taken from metadata supplied by the sample provider and were not determined by assay-based typing. The material from the prospective study consisted of cDNA or gDNA derived from T cells, B-cell-depleted T cells, or PBMCs. A de-identified subject ID, COVID-19 status, age in years and sex were almost always included in the sample metadata.

The research as a whole found: The amount of clinical and demographic metadata varied by source and participant and was provided uncurated.

Enrolling through a virtual design, the prospective study's participants ranged in age from roughly 18 to 100 years and lived across 20 to 30 United States geographic areas. To assign participants to cohorts, the prospective study relied on clinical history that participants themselves reported in a screening survey and a study questionnaire. Exposed participants had been in contact with someone with a PCR-confirmed or clinician-diagnosed COVID-19 case within 2 weeks of study entry. In the prospective study, whole blood, serum and a nasopharyngeal or oropharyngeal swab were collected from each participant by mobile phlebotomists. Participants in the prospective study had the option to provide additional blood draws and questionnaires over a roughly 2-month period. Before DNA extraction, prospective study blood samples were shipped either frozen or at room temperature.

The sequence is built from TRBV28 and TRBJ2-5, with a tentative D gene TRBD1 over 5 matching bases. This TCR was sampled from a man in his forties or fifties who had been exposed to COVID-19. The source material was PBMCs or T cells enriched from blood (not recorded which). The CDR3 protein sequence reads: CASSHWTQTTGETQYF. The bases are TGTGCCAGCAGTCATTGGACACAAACCACGGGAGAGACCCAGTACTTC.